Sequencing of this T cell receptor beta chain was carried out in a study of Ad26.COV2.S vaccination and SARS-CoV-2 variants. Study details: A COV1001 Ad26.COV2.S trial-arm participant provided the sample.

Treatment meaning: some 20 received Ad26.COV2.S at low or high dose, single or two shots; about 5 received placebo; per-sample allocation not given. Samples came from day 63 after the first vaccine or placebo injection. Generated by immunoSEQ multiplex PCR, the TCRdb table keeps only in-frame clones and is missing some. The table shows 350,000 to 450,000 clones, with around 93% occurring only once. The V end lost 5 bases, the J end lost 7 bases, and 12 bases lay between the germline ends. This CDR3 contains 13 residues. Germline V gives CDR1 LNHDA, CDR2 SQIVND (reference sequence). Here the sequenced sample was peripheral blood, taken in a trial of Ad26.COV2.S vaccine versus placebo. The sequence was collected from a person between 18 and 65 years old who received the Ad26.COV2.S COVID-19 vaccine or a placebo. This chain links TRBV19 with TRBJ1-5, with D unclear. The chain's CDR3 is CASSHVAHQPQHF. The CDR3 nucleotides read TGTGCCAGTAGTCATGTAGCACACCAGCCCCAGCATTTT.